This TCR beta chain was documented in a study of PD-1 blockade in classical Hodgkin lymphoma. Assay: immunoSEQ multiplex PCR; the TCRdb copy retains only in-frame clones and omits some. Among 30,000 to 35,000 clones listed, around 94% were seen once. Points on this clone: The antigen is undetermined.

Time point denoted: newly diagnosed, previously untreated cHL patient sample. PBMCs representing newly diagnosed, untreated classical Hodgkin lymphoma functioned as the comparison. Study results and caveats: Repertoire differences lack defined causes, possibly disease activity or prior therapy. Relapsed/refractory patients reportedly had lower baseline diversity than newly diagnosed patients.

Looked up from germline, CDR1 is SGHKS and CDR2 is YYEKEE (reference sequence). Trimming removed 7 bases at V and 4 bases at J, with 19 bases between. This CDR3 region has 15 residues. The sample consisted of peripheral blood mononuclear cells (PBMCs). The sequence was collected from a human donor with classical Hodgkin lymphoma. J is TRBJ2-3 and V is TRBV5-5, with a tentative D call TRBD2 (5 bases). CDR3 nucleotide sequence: TGTGCCAGCGCGGTACTCGGGATGGCTGCAGATACGCAGTATTTT. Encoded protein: CASAVLGMAADTQYF.